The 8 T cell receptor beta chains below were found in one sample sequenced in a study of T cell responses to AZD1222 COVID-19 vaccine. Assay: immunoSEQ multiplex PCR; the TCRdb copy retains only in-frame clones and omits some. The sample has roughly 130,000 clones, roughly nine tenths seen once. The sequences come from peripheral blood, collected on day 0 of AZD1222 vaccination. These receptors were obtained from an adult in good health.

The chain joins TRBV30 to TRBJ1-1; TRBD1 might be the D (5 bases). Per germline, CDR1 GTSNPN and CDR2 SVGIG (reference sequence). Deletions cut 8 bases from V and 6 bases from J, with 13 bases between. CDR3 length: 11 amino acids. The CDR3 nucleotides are TGTGCCCTGTTAGGGGTCGCTGAAGCTTTCTTT. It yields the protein CALLGVAEAFF.

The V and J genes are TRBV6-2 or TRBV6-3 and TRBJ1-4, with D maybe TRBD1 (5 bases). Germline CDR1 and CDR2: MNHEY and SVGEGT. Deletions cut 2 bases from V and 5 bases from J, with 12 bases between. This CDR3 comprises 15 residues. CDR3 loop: CASSYVRGRNEKLFF. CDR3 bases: TGTGCCAGCAGTTACGTCCGGGGGAGGAATGAAAAACTGTTTTTT.

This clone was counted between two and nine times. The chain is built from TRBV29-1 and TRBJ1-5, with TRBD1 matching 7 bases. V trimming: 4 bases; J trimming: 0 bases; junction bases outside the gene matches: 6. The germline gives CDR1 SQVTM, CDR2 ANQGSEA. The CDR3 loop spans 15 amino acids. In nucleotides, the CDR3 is TGCAGCGTTGGGACAGGCCCTGATAGCAATCAGCCCCAGCATTTT. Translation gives CSVGTGPDSNQPQHF.

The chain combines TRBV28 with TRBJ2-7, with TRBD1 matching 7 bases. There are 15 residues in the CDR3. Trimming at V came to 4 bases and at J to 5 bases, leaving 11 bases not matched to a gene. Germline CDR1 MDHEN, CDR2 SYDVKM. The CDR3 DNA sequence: TGTGCCAGCAGTTCAGAACACAGGGGCATCCACGAGCAGTACTTC. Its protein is CASSSEHRGIHEQYF.

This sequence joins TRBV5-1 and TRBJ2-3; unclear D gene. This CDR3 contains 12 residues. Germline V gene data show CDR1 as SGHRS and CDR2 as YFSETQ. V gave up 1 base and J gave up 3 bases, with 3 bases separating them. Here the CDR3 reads CASSLPTDTQYF. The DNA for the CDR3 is TGCGCCAGCAGCTTGCCGACAGATACGCAGTATTTT. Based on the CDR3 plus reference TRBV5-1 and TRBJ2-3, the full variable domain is KAGVTQTPRYLIKTRGQQVTLSCSPISGHRSVSWYQQTPGQGLQFLFEYFSETQRNKGNFPGRFSGRQFSNSRSEMNVSTLELGDSALYLCASSLPTDTQYFGPGTRLTVL.

CDR3 residues: CASREGGGADTQYF. The DNA for the CDR3 is TGTGCCAGCAGGGAGGGCGGGGGAGCAGATACGCAGTATTTT. This chain connects TRBV28 to TRBJ2-3; TRBD2 agrees at 7 bases. CDR3 size: 14 residues. The germline gives CDR1 MDHEN, CDR2 SYDVKM. Trimming took 6 bases from V and 4 from J; bases not matched to a gene: 7.

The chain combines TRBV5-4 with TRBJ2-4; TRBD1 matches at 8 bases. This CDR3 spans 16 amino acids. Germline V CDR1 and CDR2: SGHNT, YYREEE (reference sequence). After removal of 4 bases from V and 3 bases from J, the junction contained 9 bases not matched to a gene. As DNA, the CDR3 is TGTGCCAGCAGCGTACGGGGACAGGAGTTCAAAAACATTCAGTACTTC. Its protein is CASSVRGQEFKNIQYF.

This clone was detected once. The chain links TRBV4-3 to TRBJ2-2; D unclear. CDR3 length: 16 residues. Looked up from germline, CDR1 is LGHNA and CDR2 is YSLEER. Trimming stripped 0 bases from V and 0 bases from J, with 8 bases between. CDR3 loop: CASSQDHLPNTGELFF. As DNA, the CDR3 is TGCGCCAGCAGCCAAGATCATCTACCGAACACCGGGGAGCTGTTTTTT.